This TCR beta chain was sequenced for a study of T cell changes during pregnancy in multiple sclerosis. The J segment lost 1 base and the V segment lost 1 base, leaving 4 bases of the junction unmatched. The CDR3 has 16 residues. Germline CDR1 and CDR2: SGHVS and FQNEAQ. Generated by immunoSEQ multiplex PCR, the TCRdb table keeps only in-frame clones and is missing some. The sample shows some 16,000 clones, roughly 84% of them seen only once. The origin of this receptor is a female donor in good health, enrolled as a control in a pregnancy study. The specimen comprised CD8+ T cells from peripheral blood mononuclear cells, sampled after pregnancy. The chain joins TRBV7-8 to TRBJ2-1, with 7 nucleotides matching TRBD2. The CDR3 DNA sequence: TGTGCCAGCAGCTTAGATAGCGGGTTTTCCTACAATGAGCAGTTCTTC. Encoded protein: CASSLDSGFSYNEQFF.